Listed below are T cell receptor beta chains from one sample, sequenced in a study of cytomegalovirus exposure and HLA in healthy donors. Libraries were prepared by immunoSEQ multiplex PCR; TCRdb keeps only in-frame clonotypes and omits some of them. This sample has about 110,000 clones, with around four fifths found just once. The sample taken for sequencing was PBMCs. These receptors came from a man aged 45-60 years in good health and CMV-seronegative. Both conserved end residues are part of each CDR3. A D gene is named only where the DNA matches it firmly. A clone size is listed for some rows: how often the clone was seen (once, few, many), or a class if it is expanded.

v_call	d_call	j_call	clone_size	cdr3_aa	cdr3_nt
TRBV10-2	NA	TRBJ1-1	once	CAIGSGGFGTEAFF	TGCGCCATCGGCTCCGGGGGTTTCGGCACTGAAGCTTTCTTT
TRBV21-1	NA	TRBJ1-6	NA	CASSKGPSTQGSKGGSYNSPLHF	TGTGCCAGCAGCAAAGGTCCATCAACCCAGGGGTCCAAGGGGGGGTCCTATAATTCACCCCTCCACTTT
TRBV5-1	NA	TRBJ1-1	few	CASSWIQEGEAFF	TGCGCCAGCAGCTGGATACAGGAGGGTGAAGCTTTCTTT
TRBV7-2	NA	TRBJ1-3	NA	CASSLDRGNTIYF	TGTGCCAGCAGCTTGGACAGAGGAAACACCATATATTTT
TRBV11-2	NA	TRBJ1-1	few	CASRYGTGVNTEAFF	TGTGCCAGCAGGTACGGTACAGGCGTGAACACTGAAGCTTTCTTT
TRBV11-2	NA	TRBJ2-1	NA	CASSLVQGSWEQFF	TGTGCCAGCAGCTTAGTCCAGGGATCATGGGAGCAGTTCTTC
TRBV5-1	TRBD1	TRBJ1-1	NA	CASSIGTGVRNTEAFF	TGCGCCAGCAGCATAGGGACAGGGGTAAGGAACACTGAAGCTTTCTTT
TRBV7-2	TRBD2	TRBJ2-1	once	CASSRTSGELDEQFF	TGTGCCAGCAGCCGGACTAGCGGGGAGCTGGATGAGCAGTTCTTC
TRBV11-2	TRBD2	TRBJ2-1	NA	CASRFRLAGIYNEQFF	TGTGCCAGCAGATTTAGACTAGCGGGGATATACAATGAGCAGTTCTTC
TRBV27	NA	TRBJ2-3	NA	CASSLNRVDTQYF	TGTGCCAGCAGTTTAAACAGGGTAGATACGCAGTATTTT
TRBV5-1	TRBD2	TRBJ2-4	NA	CASSGGAAKNIQYF	TGCGCCAGTTCGGGGGGGGCGGCCAAAAACATTCAGTACTTC
TRBV6-5	TRBD1	TRBJ1-6	NA	CASTPGQGVRPLHF	TGTGCCAGTACGCCGGGACAGGGGGTCAGACCCCTCCACTTT
TRBV5-6	NA	TRBJ2-4	NA	CASSLDRVSLYF	TGTGCCAGCAGCTTGGACAGGGTTTCCCTCTACTTC
TRBV10-1	TRBD1	TRBJ2-7	NA	CASSEKDEGTGVNEQYF	TGCGCCAGCAGTGAGAAGGACGAGGGGACAGGGGTTAACGAGCAGTACTTC
TRBV10-3	NA	TRBJ2-1	NA	CAISGAQGRGNEQFF	TGTGCCATCAGTGGGGCCCAGGGGCGGGGGAATGAGCAGTTCTTC
TRBV19	TRBD1	TRBJ2-3	NA	CASRDRVGTDTQYF	TGTGCCAGTAGGGACAGGGTAGGGACAGATACGCAGTATTTT
TRBV6-1	NA	TRBJ2-7	NA	CASSETGPYEQYF	TGTGCCAGCAGTGAGACAGGCCCCTACGAGCAGTACTTC
TRBV28	NA	TRBJ2-4	NA	CASSYPGGGNRNIQYF	TGTGCCAGCAGTTACCCCGGGGGAGGCAACCGAAACATTCAGTACTTC
TRBV4-2	TRBD1	TRBJ2-7	NA	CASSQEKGGSTSLYEQYF	TGTGCCAGCAGCCAAGAGAAAGGGGGCTCTACCTCTCTCTACGAGCAGTACTTC
TRBV7-2	NA	TRBJ2-2	NA	CASSLGVTVATGELFF	TGTGCCAGCAGCTTAGGTGTTACGGTCGCCACCGGGGAGCTGTTTTTT
TRBV5-1	TRBD1	TRBJ1-3	NA	CASSLPSTGGSGNTIYF	TGCGCCAGCAGCTTACCCAGTACAGGGGGCTCTGGAAACACCATATATTTT
TRBV18	NA	TRBJ1-5	NA	CASSETHEQPQHF	TGTGCCAGCTCGGAGACCCATGAGCAGCCCCAGCATTTT
TRBV28	NA	TRBJ1-4	NA	CASSFIGEDNEKLFF	TGTGCCAGCAGTTTTATAGGGGAGGATAATGAAAAACTGTTTTTT
TRBV10-1	NA	TRBJ2-5	once	CASSEAGKETQYF	TGCGCCAGCAGTGAGGCCGGGAAGGAGACCCAGTACTTC
TRBV7-7	NA	TRBJ1-3	few	CASSQGLRNTIYF	TGTGCCAGCAGCCAGGGGTTAAGAAACACCATATATTTT
TRBV7-7	TRBD1	TRBJ1-2	NA	CASSSLPRDSSGYTF	TGTGCTAGCAGCTCCCTCCCCCGGGACAGCTCTGGCTACACCTTC
TRBV10-1	TRBD1	TRBJ2-3	NA	CASRGQGVVYF	TGCGCCAGCAGGGGACAGGGAGTTGTGTATTTT
TRBV18	TRBD1	TRBJ1-6	NA	CASSPAARRQGWDSPLHF	TGTGCCAGCTCACCGGCGGCCAGGCGACAGGGTTGGGACTCACCCCTCCACTTT
TRBV6-1	NA	TRBJ1-2	NA	CASSSGNYGYTF	TGTGCCAGCAGTTCGGGAAACTATGGCTACACCTTC
TRBV5-1	NA	TRBJ2-3	NA	CASSAAALTTGTQYF	TGCGCCAGCAGCGCAGCAGCCCTTACCACAGGTACGCAGTATTTT
TRBV5-1	TRBD1	TRBJ1-2	NA	CASSPPSQGNYGYTF	TGCGCCAGCAGCCCACCCTCACAGGGGAACTATGGCTACACCTTC
TRBV28	TRBD1	TRBJ1-2	NA	CASSFSQGGNGYTF	TGTGCCAGCAGTTTTTCTCAGGGGGGAAATGGCTACACCTTC
TRBV9	TRBD2	TRBJ2-3	NA	CASSVGAAGGPSTDTQYF	TGTGCCAGCAGCGTAGGGGCGGCGGGGGGGCCTAGCACAGATACGCAGTATTTT
TRBV5-1	NA	TRBJ1-2	NA	CASSTDDRMSGYTF	TGCGCCAGCAGCACCGACGACAGGATGAGTGGCTACACCTTC
TRBV2	NA	TRBJ1-1	NA	CASSEAGVAFF	TGTGCCAGCAGTGAAGCAGGGGTGGCTTTCTTT
TRBV7-9	NA	TRBJ2-2	few	CASSFTRNTGELFF	TGTGCCAGCAGCTTTACTCGGAACACCGGGGAGCTGTTTTTT
TRBV5-8	NA	TRBJ2-1	NA	CASSQGGRNYNEQFF	TGTGCCAGCAGCCAAGGGGGTCGGAACTACAATGAGCAGTTCTTC
TRBV10-3	NA	TRBJ1-2	NA	CAIRESLNYGYTF	TGTGCCATCAGAGAGTCCCTTAACTATGGCTACACCTTC
TRBV29-1	NA	TRBJ1-4	NA	CSVALTGNEKLFF	TGCAGCGTTGCTCTTACGGGGAATGAAAAACTGTTTTTT
TRBV5-6	TRBD2	TRBJ2-1	few	CASSLAGGGYNEQFF	TGTGCCAGCAGCTTGGCCGGGGGGGGATACAATGAGCAGTTCTTC
TRBV7-8	NA	TRBJ1-3	NA	CASSPKLSGNTIYF	TGTGCCAGCAGTCCCAAGCTCTCTGGAAACACCATATATTTT
TRBV28	NA	TRBJ2-2	NA	CASAVGSDTGELFF	TGTGCCAGCGCCGTGGGGAGCGACACCGGGGAGCTGTTTTTT
TRBV7-6	NA	TRBJ1-5	NA	CASSLWQVGNQPQHF	TGTGCCAGCAGCTTATGGCAGGTGGGCAATCAGCCCCAGCATTTT
TRBV11-2	NA	TRBJ1-2	NA	CASSLAGSDYGYTF	TGTGCCAGCAGCTTAGCGGGGTCCGACTATGGCTACACCTTC
TRBV7-2	NA	TRBJ2-3	NA	CASSLKGRTDTQYF	TGTGCCAGCAGCTTAAAAGGGAGAACGGATACGCAGTATTTT
TRBV27	NA	TRBJ1-2	NA	CASSFQARYGYTF	TGTGCCAGCAGTTTTCAGGCCCGCTATGGCTACACCTTC